The TCR beta chain described here comes from a study of T-cell reconstitution after alpha-beta-depleted transplantation in children. Study conclusions and caveats: Fresh T-cell production supplied most of the T-cell counts and diversity seen one year after transplant. About two months after transplant, alpha-beta T cells reportedly came from several hundred expanded graft clones.

The CDR3 is 17 amino acids. Per germline, CDR1 LGHNA and CDR2 YSLEER. Deletions cut 1 base from V and 2 bases from J, with 15 bases between. This clonotype showed up just a few times. Its matching antigen is unknown. Using unique molecular identifiers, the investigators prepared the TCRbeta library. TCRdb independently ran MiXCR on the PCR reads; one entry per CDR3 protein. The sample includes roughly 420,000 distinct CDR3 sequences, around 15% seen only once; the top ten take under 30%. The rearrangement uses TRBV4-3 and TRBJ2-1, with a weak D call TRBD2 (6 bases). The input for sequencing was PBMCs, mostly from graft donor cells, taken 360 days after TCRalphabeta/CD19-depleted stem cell transplant. The receptor's source is a boy under two years old who had a stem cell transplant for Wiskott-Aldrich syndrome, so the T cells may come from the graft donor. The CDR3 DNA reads TGCGCCAGCAGCCAAGCCCCGAGCGGGCCAACCTACAATGAGCAGTTCTTC. It yields the protein CASSQAPSGPTYNEQFF.